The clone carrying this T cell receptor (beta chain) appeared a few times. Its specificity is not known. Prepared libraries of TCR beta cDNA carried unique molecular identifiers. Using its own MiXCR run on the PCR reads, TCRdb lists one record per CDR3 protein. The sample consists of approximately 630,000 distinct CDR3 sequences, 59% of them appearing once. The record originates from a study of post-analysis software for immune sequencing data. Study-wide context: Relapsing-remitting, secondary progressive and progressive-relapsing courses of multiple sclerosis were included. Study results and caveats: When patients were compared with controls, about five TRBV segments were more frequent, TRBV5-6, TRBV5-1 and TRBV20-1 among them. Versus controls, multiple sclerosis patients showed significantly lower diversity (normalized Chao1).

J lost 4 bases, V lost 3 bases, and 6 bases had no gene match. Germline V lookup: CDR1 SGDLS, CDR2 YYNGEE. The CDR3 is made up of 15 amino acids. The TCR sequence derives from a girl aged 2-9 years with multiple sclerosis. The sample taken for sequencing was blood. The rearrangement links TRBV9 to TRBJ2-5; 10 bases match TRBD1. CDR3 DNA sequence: TGTGCCAGCAGCGCCCGGGACAGGGGAGCAGAGACCCAGTACTTC. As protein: CASSARDRGAETQYF.